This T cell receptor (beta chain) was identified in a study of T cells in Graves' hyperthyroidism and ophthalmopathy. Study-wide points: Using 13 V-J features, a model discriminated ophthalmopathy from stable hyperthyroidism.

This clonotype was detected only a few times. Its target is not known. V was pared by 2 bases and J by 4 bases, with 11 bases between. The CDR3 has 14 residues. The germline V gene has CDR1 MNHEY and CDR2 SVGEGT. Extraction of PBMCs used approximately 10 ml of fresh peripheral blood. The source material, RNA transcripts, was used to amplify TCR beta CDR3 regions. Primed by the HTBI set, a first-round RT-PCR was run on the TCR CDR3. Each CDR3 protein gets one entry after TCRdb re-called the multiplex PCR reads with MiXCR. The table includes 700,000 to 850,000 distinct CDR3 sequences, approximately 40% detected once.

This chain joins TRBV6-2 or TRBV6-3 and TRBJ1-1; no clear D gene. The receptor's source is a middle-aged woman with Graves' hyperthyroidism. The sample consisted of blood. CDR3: CASSYNGYSTEAFF. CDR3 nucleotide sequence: TGTGCCAGCAGTTACAATGGGTATTCCACTGAAGCTTTCTTT.